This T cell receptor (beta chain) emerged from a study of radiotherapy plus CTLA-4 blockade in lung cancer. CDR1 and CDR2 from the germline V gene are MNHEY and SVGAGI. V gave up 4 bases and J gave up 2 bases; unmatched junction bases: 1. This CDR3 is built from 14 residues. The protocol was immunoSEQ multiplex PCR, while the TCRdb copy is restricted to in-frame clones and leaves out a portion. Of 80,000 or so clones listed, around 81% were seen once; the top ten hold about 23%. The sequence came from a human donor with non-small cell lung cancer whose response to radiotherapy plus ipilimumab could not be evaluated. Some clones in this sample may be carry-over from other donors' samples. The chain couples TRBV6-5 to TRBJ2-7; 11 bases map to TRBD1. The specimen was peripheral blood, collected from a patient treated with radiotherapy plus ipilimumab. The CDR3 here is CASSWTGGPYEQYF. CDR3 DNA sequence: TGTGCCAGCAGTTGGACAGGGGGCCCCTACGAGCAGTACTTC.